A selection of T cell receptor beta chains follows, all from one sample in a study of shared clonotypes between healthy human individuals. The data were produced by immunoSEQ multiplex PCR, yet TCRdb's version contains in-frame clones alone and is incomplete. This table has about 1 million clones, 65% to 75% appearing once. Sequencing input: memory CD4+ T cells sorted from blood. All receptors come from a man aged 18 to 35 in good health. CDR3s leave out the opening cysteine and the closing phenylalanine or tryptophan. Each record gives: CDR3 protein, V gene.

cdr3_aa: ASRGGSGTASPLH; v_call: TRBV27
cdr3_aa: ASSSEEGPITEAF; v_call: TRBV5-1
cdr3_aa: ASSIKSSSYEQY; v_call: TRBV6-5
cdr3_aa: ASSNGVGSGNTIY; v_call: TRBV5-1
cdr3_aa: ASSLASTLVGKVQF; v_call: TRBV5-6
cdr3_aa: ASSILQGGAGGYEQY; v_call: TRBV28
cdr3_aa: ASSGSLGQGSRELF; v_call: TRBV7-2
cdr3_aa: ASSPGLAGVYGTDTQY; v_call: TRBV5-4
cdr3_aa: ASSIAGTGQSPLH; v_call: TRBV7-2
cdr3_aa: ASRVTEAF; v_call: TRBV2
cdr3_aa: ASSRLEGEQF; v_call: TRBV6-5
cdr3_aa: ASRRDGNTEAF; v_call: TRBV28
cdr3_aa: SVEDLRLAKNIQY; v_call: TRBV29-1
cdr3_aa: ASSPLGPGTEFAEAF; v_call: TRBV18
cdr3_aa: AFSSTTRVYGYT; v_call: TRBV30
cdr3_aa: ASSLRSAGVPYEQY; v_call: TRBV7-4
cdr3_aa: AWSVMNTEAF; v_call: TRBV30
cdr3_aa: ASSFGFGETQY; v_call: TRBV7-8
cdr3_aa: ASSFAGGTEAF; v_call: TRBV9
cdr3_aa: ATLTTGKGGYT; v_call: TRBV6-5
cdr3_aa: ASSEGETNTGELF; v_call: TRBV6-1
cdr3_aa: ARSFFQREGLFSFRVTQY; v_call: TRBV5-3
cdr3_aa: ASSLAGLPQY; v_call: TRBV27
cdr3_aa: ASSLGGRAGVSSDTQY; v_call: TRBV7-2
cdr3_aa: ASSFDGMGDTEAF; v_call: TRBV14
cdr3_aa: ASMRAGSGNTIY; v_call: TRBV6-1
cdr3_aa: AWGGGLGAYNEQF; v_call: TRBV30
cdr3_aa: ASRLTGTPNYEQY; v_call: TRBV4-1
cdr3_aa: ASSATGPSNQPQH; v_call: TRBV25-1
cdr3_aa: SVLKDGSNEQF; v_call: TRBV29-1
cdr3_aa: ASSEGGSGTDTQY; v_call: TRBV2
cdr3_aa: AWSTRKDTGELF; v_call: TRBV30
cdr3_aa: ASSSLAGTGATDTQY; v_call: TRBV18
cdr3_aa: ASSLLRGEAQGDTQY; v_call: TRBV18
cdr3_aa: ASSQGQHQETQY; v_call: TRBV7-7